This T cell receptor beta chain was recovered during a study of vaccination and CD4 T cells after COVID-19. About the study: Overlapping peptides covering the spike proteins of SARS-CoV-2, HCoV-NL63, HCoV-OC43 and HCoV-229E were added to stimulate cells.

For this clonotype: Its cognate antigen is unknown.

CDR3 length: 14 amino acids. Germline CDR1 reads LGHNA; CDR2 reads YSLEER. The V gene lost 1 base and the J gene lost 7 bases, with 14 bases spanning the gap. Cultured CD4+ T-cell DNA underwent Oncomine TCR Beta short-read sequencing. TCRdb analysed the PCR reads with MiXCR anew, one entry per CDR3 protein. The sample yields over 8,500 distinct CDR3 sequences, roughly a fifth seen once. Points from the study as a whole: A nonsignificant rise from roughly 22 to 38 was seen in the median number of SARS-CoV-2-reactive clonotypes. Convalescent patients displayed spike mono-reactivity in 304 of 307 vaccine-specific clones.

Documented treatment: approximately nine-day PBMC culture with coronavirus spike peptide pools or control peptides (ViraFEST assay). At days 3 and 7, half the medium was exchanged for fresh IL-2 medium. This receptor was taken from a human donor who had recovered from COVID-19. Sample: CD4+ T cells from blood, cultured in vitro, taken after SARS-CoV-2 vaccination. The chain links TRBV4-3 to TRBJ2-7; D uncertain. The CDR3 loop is CASSQVGSGQEQYF. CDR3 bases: TGCGCCAGCAGCCAAGTGGGGTCGGGTCAAGAGCAGTACTTC.